The 11 T cell receptor beta chains in this list originate from one sample, sequenced in a study of T cell changes during pregnancy in multiple sclerosis. The table came from immunoSEQ multiplex PCR; TCRdb's copy has only in-frame clones and leaves some out. Here the sample spans approximately 49,000 clones, 85% to 95% being singletons. The specimen comprised CD4+ T cells from peripheral blood mononuclear cells, sampled in the second trimester of pregnancy. The receptor source for this set is a female donor in good health, enrolled as a control in a pregnancy study.

The chain carries TRBV28 and TRBJ1-2; 10 nucleotides line up with TRBD1. CDR1 is MDHEN and CDR2 is SYDVKM in the germline V gene. CDR3 length: 14 residues. V shed 7 bases, J shed 5 bases, and the junction held 7 bases outside the gene matches. This CDR3 is CASTRDRGWYGYTF. Here the CDR3 DNA reads TGTGCCAGCACCAGGGACAGGGGATGGTATGGCTACACCTTC.

This chain uses TRBV27 with TRBJ2-6, with D unclear. V was clipped by 3 bases and J by 1 base, with 10 bases between them. Per germline, CDR1 MNHEY and CDR2 SMNVEV (reference sequence). The CDR3 totals 16 residues. In DNA, the CDR3 is TGTGCCAGCAGTTTCCGACTCCTATCTGGGGCCAACGTCCTGACTTTC. This translates into CASSFRLLSGANVLTF.

CDR3 protein: CASNTWGYTF. The DNA for the CDR3 is TGTGCCAGCAACACCTGGGGCTACACCTTC. The chain has TRBV2 and TRBJ1-2; D call uncertain. Trimming took off 7 bases at V and 8 bases at J, with 8 bases between the two ends. Germline values: CDR1 SNHLY, CDR2 FYNNEI. The CDR3 loop spans 10 amino acids. The full variable domain, completed using reference TRBV2 and TRBJ1-2, is EPEVTQTPSHQVTQMGQEVILRCVPISNHLYFYWYRQILGQKVEFLVSFYNNEISEKSEIFDDQFSVERPDGSNFTLKIRSTKLEDSAMYFCASNTWGYTFGSGTRLTVV.

This clone was observed a single time. The chain recombines TRBV7-3 with TRBJ1-5, with D maybe TRBD1 (5 bases). Germline V gene lookup returns CDR1 SGHTA and CDR2 FQGTGA. The V end was cut by 4 bases, the J end by 1 base, with 14 bases between. The CDR3 is 16 residues long. The DNA of the CDR3 is TGTGCCAGCAGCTACCCAAAGACAGCCAGCAATCAGCCCCAGCATTTT. It encodes CASSYPKTASNQPQHF.

This chain's CDR3 is CASSPLAGVLKQFF. The CDR3 DNA reads TGTGCCAGCTCACCCCTAGCGGGAGTTTTAAAACAGTTCTTC. The J gene is TRBJ2-1, the V gene TRBV18; 10 nucleotides match TRBD2. From germline, CDR1 is KGHSH and CDR2 LQKENI. This CDR3 region has 14 residues. The V and J ends lost 3 bases and 13 bases, in that order; junction bases with no gene match: 9.

The chain is built from TRBV5-3 and TRBJ2-7, with a tentative D call TRBD2 (5 bases). TRBV5-3 falls under the ORF class, with uncertain function. V lost 3 bases and J lost 7, with 17 bases in between. The CDR3 contains 14 residues. CDR3 amino acids: CARSCPGVPREQYF. In nucleotides, the CDR3 is TGTGCCAGAAGCTGCCCCGGGGTCCCCCGGGAGCAGTACTTC.

The chain is built from TRBV19 and TRBJ1-4; D unclear. CDR1 is LNHDA, CDR2 SQIVND, per germline (reference sequence). The CDR3 length is 14 residues. V lost 4 bases and J 5 bases, leaving 11 bases between the germline ends. The CDR3, as DNA: TGTGCCAGTAGTACTTGGAGTGGGAATGAAAAACTGTTTTTT. It codes for CASSTWSGNEKLFF.

This clone has more than one count but fewer than ten. This chain connects TRBV28 to TRBJ1-1; D may be TRBD1 (6 bases). The V end was cut by 2 bases, the J end by 6 bases, with 10 bases between. CDR3 length: 13 residues. Per germline, CDR1 MDHEN and CDR2 SYDVKM. The CDR3 coding sequence is TGTGCCAGCAGTTTAGCAGGGGTGGCTGAAGCTTTCTTT. It is translated as CASSLAGVAEAFF.

The V call is TRBV5-4, the J call TRBJ1-5, with D possibly TRBD1 on 6 matching bases. V gave up 2 bases and J gave up 1 base, with 10 bases separating them. This CDR3 contains 15 residues. Germline V gene data show CDR1 as SGHNT and CDR2 as YYREEE (reference sequence). CDR3 bases: TGTGCCAGCAGCTTAGGGGGAACCAGCAATCAGCCCCAGCATTTT. Amino acids: CASSLGGTSNQPQHF. Filled out from reference TRBV5-4 and TRBJ1-5, the complete variable domain reads ETGVTQSPTHLIKTRGQQVTLRCSSQSGHNTVSWYQQALGQGPQFIFQYYREEENGRGNFPPRFSGLQFPNYSSELNVNALELDDSALYLCASSLGGTSNQPQHFGDGTRLSIL.

The rearrangement joins TRBV6-5 to TRBJ2-7; D gene unclear. This CDR3 has 13 amino acids. Trimming pared 2 bases from V and 2 bases from J, leaving 7 bases between. CDR1 and CDR2 from the germline V gene are MNHEY and SVGAGI. The CDR3 sequence: CASSYGQPYEQYF. For the CDR3, the DNA is TGTGCCAGCAGTTACGGGCAGCCCTACGAGCAGTACTTC.

This clone appeared a single time. V gene TRBV11-2 combines with J gene TRBJ2-7; 10 positions match TRBD1. CDR3 length: 15 residues. CDR1 and CDR2 from the germline V gene are SGHAT and FQNNGV. The V gene end was trimmed by 1 base and the J gene end by 6 bases; junction bases not matched to a gene: 6. The CDR3 DNA sequence: TGTGCCAGCAGCTTAGGGGGACAGGGGAGGGGCGAGCAGTACTTC. This translates into CASSLGGQGRGEQYF.